Sequencing of this T cell receptor beta chain was carried out in a study of T cells in Graves' hyperthyroidism and ophthalmopathy. Points from the study as a whole: The model foresaw ophthalmopathy a median roughly 6.5 months prior to onset. Among clonotypes expanded in thyroid above 0.001, most were also found in blood.

Points on this clonotype: Its antigen is still unknown. Its ends do not fully match the called genes, so a read error is possible.

Patients having uncontrolled infection, another autoimmune disease, pregnancy or lactation were not included. The authors took PBMCs from over 8.5 ml fresh peripheral blood. Template material for amplifying TCR beta CDR3 regions consisted of RNA transcripts. First-round RT-PCR with HTBI primers amplified the TCR CDR3 region. MiXCR was run by TCRdb on the multiplex PCR reads, yielding one entry per CDR3 protein. The sample gives about 59,000 distinct CDR3 sequences, roughly half of which show up once; 3.3% is in the top ten. Germline values: CDR1 SGHKS, CDR2 YYEKEE (reference sequence). The CDR3 covers 12 residues.

Sequencing used blood. This chain joins TRBV5-5 and TRBJ2-7, with no clear D. The clonotype comes from a woman aged 55-70 years with Graves' ophthalmopathy. CDR3 bases: TGTGCCGGCAGCCTGGGCGTCTCCGAGCAGTACTTC. Amino acid sequence: CAGSLGVSEQYF.